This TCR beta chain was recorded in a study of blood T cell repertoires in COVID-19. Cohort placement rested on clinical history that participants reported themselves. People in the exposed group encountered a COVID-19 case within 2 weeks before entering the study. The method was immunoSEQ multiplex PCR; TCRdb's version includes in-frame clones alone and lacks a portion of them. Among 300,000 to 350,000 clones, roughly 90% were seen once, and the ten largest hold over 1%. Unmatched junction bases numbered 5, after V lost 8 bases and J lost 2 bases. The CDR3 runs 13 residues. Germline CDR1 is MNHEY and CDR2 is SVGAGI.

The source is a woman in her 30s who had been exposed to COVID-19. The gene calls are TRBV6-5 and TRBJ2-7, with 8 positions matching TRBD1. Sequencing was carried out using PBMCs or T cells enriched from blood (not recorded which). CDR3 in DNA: TGTGCCAGCGGAGAACAGGGGGCCTACGAGCAGTACTTC. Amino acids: CASGEQGAYEQYF.